Following are 18 T cell receptor beta chains from one sample sequenced in a study of neurological immune-mediated disorders. TCRdb re-called the 5' RACE reads through MiXCR, storing one row per CDR3 protein. The table lists tens of thousands of distinct CDR3 sequences, around 3.5% of them singletons. The sequencing input was PBMCs. The receptors originated from a woman in her fifties or sixties with multiple sclerosis.

This clonotype has at least ten counts. The chain joins TRBV5-1 to TRBJ1-1, with D unclear. CDR1 and CDR2 (germline): SGHRS, YFSETQ. The CDR3 runs 14 residues. The ends were cut back, 3 bases at V and 4 bases at J, with 13 bases in the middle. CDR3 in amino acids: CASSSPPRSTEAFF. The CDR3 coding sequence is TGCGCCAGCAGCTCACCACCACGGAGCACTGAAGCTTTCTTT.

Regarding this clonotype: A read error is possible here, since a much larger clone lies one base away. The V and J genes are TRBV2 and TRBJ2-7; a weak D match, TRBD2 (5 bases). Germline assignment: CDR1 SNHLY and CDR2 FYNNEI. The CDR3 loop spans 12 amino acids. CDR3: CDSGESGYEQYF. CDR3 nucleotides: TGTGACAGCGGCGAGAGTGGGTACGAGCAGTACTTC.

Of note for this clonotype: With a much larger clone just one base away, this may be a read error. The rearrangement links TRBV2 to TRBJ2-7; D uncertain. The length of the CDR3 is 13 residues. CDR1 is SNHLY, CDR2 FYNNEI, per germline. The DNA of the CDR3 is TGTACCAGCAGTGAAGGTGTGGGATCCGAGCAGTACTTC. It is translated as CTSSEGVGSEQYF.

This clonotype was counted many times. The gene calls are TRBV2 and TRBJ2-1, with 8 bases fitting TRBD2. Germline loops: CDR1 SNHLY, CDR2 FYNNEI. Germline trimming cut 6 bases from V and 2 bases from J; bases unmatched to any gene: 6. The CDR3 extends over 15 amino acids. CDR3 residues: CASSQAGATYNEQFF. CDR3 DNA sequence: TGTGCCAGCAGCCAAGCGGGGGCCACCTACAATGAGCAGTTCTTC. The full variable domain, with the rest looked up from reference TRBV2 and TRBJ2-1, is EPEVTQTPSHQVTQMGQEVILRCVPISNHLYFYWYRQILGQKVEFLVSFYNNEISEKSEIFDDQFSVERPDGSNFTLKIRSTKLEDSAMYFCASSQAGATYNEQFFGPGTRLTVL.

This clonotype was seen many times. The rearrangement joins TRBV5-1 to TRBJ1-1, with D unresolved. The ends were cut back, 3 bases at V and 2 bases at J, with 14 bases in the middle. Germline CDR1 and CDR2: SGHRS and YFSETQ. The CDR3 totals 15 residues. This chain's CDR3 is CASSWSDPGNTEAFF. CDR3 nucleotides: TGCGCCAGCAGCTGGTCGGACCCCGGAAACACTGAAGCTTTCTTT.

This clonotype was counted many times. This sequence joins TRBV5-1 and TRBJ2-1; 9 positions match TRBD2. Unmatched junction bases numbered 11, after V lost 7 bases and J lost 0 bases. CDR1 is SGHRS, CDR2 YFSETQ, per germline. The CDR3 loop spans 17 amino acids. CDR3 loop: CASGHSGGESSYNEQFF. CDR3 nucleotide sequence: TGCGCCAGCGGGCATAGCGGGGGAGAGAGCTCCTACAATGAGCAGTTCTTC.

To note about this clonotype: The junction does not match germline at one end; this may be a read error. The V gene is TRBV7-2, the J gene TRBJ1-5, with unresolved D. The CDR3 covers 15 residues. Germline values: CDR1 SGHTA, CDR2 FQGNSA. The CDR3 nucleotides read TGTGCCAGCAGCCCGATGTTTGTGACGGATAAGACCCAGAATTTT. This sequence encodes CASSPMFVTDKTQNF.

The table lists this clonotype with many counts. V is TRBV20-1 and J is TRBJ1-1, with D unclear. The V end lost 0 bases, the J end lost 1 base, and 33 bases lay between the germline ends. The CDR3 has 22 residues. Germline CDR1 reads DFQATT; CDR2 reads SNEGSKA (reference sequence). CDR3 protein: CSARDRRSAYTHSRVPNTEAFF. The DNA for the CDR3 is TGCAGTGCTAGAGACCGACGCTCAGCATACACTCACTCAAGGGTCCCGAACACTGAAGCTTTCTTT.

Ten or more counts support this clonotype. The chain couples TRBV15 to TRBJ1-6, with a tentative D call TRBD1 (6 bases). V lost 2 bases and J lost 10, with 12 bases in between. Per the germline V gene, CDR1 is LNHNV and CDR2 is YYDKDF (reference sequence). This CDR3 has 14 amino acids. CDR3 loop: CATSRYREGSPLHF. DNA of the CDR3: TGTGCCACCAGCAGATACAGGGAAGGATCACCCCTCCACTTT.

This clonotype was found many times. The CDR3 protein is CASRRQGSSTEAFF. The CDR3 region has the DNA TGTGCCAGCAGACGACAGGGGTCGAGCACTGAAGCTTTCTTT. The J gene is TRBJ1-1, the V gene TRBV25-1; 8 positions agree with TRBD1. Germline CDR1 MGHDK, CDR2 SYGVNS. The CDR3 length is 14 residues. V was pared by 6 bases and J by 4 bases, with 7 bases of the junction left unmatched. Full variable domain (rest looked up from reference TRBV25-1 and TRBJ1-1): EADIYQTPRYLVIGTGKKITLECSQTMGHDKMYWYQQDPGMELHLIHYSYGVNSTEKGDLSSESTVSRIRTEHFPLTLESARPSHTSQYLCASRRQGSSTEAFFGQGTRLTVV.

On this clonotype itself: As the CDR3 is not closed by the conserved phenylalanine or tryptophan, this likely results from a read error. The V call is TRBV12-3 or TRBV12-4, the J call TRBJ1-2; D is uncertain. Trimming cost V 3 bases and J 2 bases, with 7 bases left between them. This CDR3 region has 13 residues. The CDR3 nucleotides are TGTGCCAGCAGTTTTACCGGGAACTATGGCTACACCAAC. This encodes CASSFTGNYGYTN.

In its sample, this clonotype was seen many times. The V call is TRBV20-1, the J call TRBJ1-4, with a possible D match to TRBD1 (5 bases). This CDR3 contains 13 residues. Germline lookup yields CDR1 DFQATT and CDR2 SNEGSKA (reference sequence). V shed 5 bases and J shed 3 bases, with 10 bases lying between them. CDR3 nucleotides: TGCAGTGCTCCCCGAGGGGCTAATGAAAAACTGTTTTTT. As protein: CSAPRGANEKLFF.

This clonotype was counted many times. The genes are TRBV7-9 and TRBJ2-5; the D gene is possibly TRBD2 (6 bases). Per germline, CDR1 SEHNR and CDR2 FQNEAQ (reference sequence). V was pared by 4 bases and J by 3 bases, with 12 bases between. The CDR3 covers 14 residues. DNA for the CDR3: TGTGCCAGCAGCTACCGGGACTTGAAAGAGACCCAGTACTTC. Amino acids: CASSYRDLKETQYF.

This clonotype was seen repeatedly, ten times or more. The rearrangement joins TRBV7-2 to TRBJ2-3; TRBD1 aligns across 7 bases. CDR3 size: 15 residues. The germline CDR1 and CDR2 sequences are SGHTA and FQGNSA. V trimming: 2 bases; J trimming: 4 bases; junction bases outside the gene matches: 6. The CDR3 sequence is CASSLSLGGADTQYF. Here the CDR3 DNA reads TGTGCCAGCAGCTTAAGTCTAGGGGGCGCAGATACGCAGTATTTT.

In its sample, this clonotype was seen many times. The chain carries TRBV7-9 and TRBJ2-1, with TRBD1 as a possible D gene (6 bases). The ends were cut back, 1 base at V and 5 bases at J, with 12 bases in the middle. This CDR3 comprises 15 residues. Germline values: CDR1 SEHNR, CDR2 FQNEAQ (reference sequence). The CDR3 DNA sequence: TGTGCCAGCAGCTTAGTACAGGGACACAACAATGAGCAGTTCTTC. Its translation is CASSLVQGHNNEQFF. The whole variable domain, filled in from reference TRBV7-9 and TRBJ2-1, reads DTGVSQNPRHKITKRGQNVTFRCDPISEHNRLYWYRQTLGQGPEFLTYFQNEAQLEKSRLLSDRFSAERPKGSFSTLEIQRTEQGDSAMYLCASSLVQGHNNEQFFGPGTRLTVL.

This clonotype has a count of ten or more. The chain has TRBV7-2 and TRBJ2-3; D remains ambiguous. The CDR3 is 14 amino acids. Between the trimmed V and J ends, which lost 6 bases and 6 bases, there was a span of 16 bases. Germline loops: CDR1 SGHTA, CDR2 FQGNSA. CDR3 protein: CASSPARNSDTQYF. The CDR3 nucleotides read TGTGCCAGCAGTCCAGCTAGGAATTCTGATACGCAGTATTTT.

In this sample, this clonotype turned up a few times. This may be a read error: a much more frequent sequence differs by one nucleotide. This chain joins TRBV29-1 and TRBJ2-1; 8 nucleotides line up with TRBD1. Trimming cost V 0 bases and J 14 bases; bases outside gene matches: 9. The CDR3 sequence is 13 residues long. Germline CDR1 and CDR2: SQVTM and ANQGSEA. The CDR3: CSVEDTQGAKEFF. The CDR3 DNA sequence: TGCAGCGTTGAAGATACCCAGGGGGCTAAGGAGTTCTTC.

This clonotype was counted many times. The rearrangement links TRBV5-1 to TRBJ2-1; unclear D gene. There are 11 residues in the CDR3. V lost 0 bases and J lost 10, with 5 bases in between. Germline CDR1 is SGHRS and CDR2 is YFSETQ. CDR3 amino acids: CASSLEREQFF. The CDR3 bases are TGCGCCAGCAGCTTGGAACGGGAGCAGTTCTTC.